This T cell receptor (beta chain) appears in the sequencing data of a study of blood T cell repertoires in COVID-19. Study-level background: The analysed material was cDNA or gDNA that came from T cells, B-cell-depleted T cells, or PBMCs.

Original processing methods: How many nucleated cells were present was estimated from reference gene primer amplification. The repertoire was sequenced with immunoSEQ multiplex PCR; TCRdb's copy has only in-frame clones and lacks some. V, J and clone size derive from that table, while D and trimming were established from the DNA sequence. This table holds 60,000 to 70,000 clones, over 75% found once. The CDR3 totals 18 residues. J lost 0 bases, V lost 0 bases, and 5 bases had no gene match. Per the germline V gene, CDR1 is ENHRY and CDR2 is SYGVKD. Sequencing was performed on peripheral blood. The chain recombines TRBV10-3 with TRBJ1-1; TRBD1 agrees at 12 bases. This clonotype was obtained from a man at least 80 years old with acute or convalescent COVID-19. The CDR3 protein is CAISESPGQGALNTEAFF. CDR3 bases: TGTGCCATCAGTGAGTCGCCGGGACAGGGGGCTTTGAACACTGAAGCTTTCTTT.